What follows are 9 T cell receptor beta chains derived from one specimen sequenced in a study of identical twins. Via MiXCR, TCRdb re-called the 5' RACE reads, giving one row per CDR3 protein. The sample holds about 150,000 distinct CDR3 sequences, around 3.4% seen once. The sequencing sample was made of memory T cells sorted from blood. Receptors were obtained from a man between 18 and 29 years old in good health.

This clonotype was recorded at least ten times. The J gene is TRBJ1-1, the V gene TRBV12-3 or TRBV12-4, with a tentative D call TRBD1 (6 bases). The CDR3 spans 11 residues. Trimming stripped 8 bases from V and 10 bases from J, with 14 bases between. CDR3 region: CASAKQGSAFF. The CDR3 DNA reads as TGTGCCAGCGCCAAACAGGGTTCAGCTTTCTTT.

This clonotype has a count of ten or more. The rearrangement uses TRBV19 and TRBJ1-2; D possibly corresponds to TRBD1 (5 bases). Germline V gene data show CDR1 as LNHDA and CDR2 as SQIVND (reference sequence). The V and J ends lost 3 bases and 0 bases respectively, with 14 bases between them. This CDR3 has 16 amino acids. In DNA, the CDR3 is TGTGCCAGTAGTATTTCTGGGGCCTTAGCTAACTATGGCTACACCTTC. Translation gives CASSISGALANYGYTF.

The table lists this clonotype with a few counts. The genes are TRBV5-5 and TRBJ2-1; 7 bases fit TRBD2. J was trimmed by 1 base and V by 4 bases; bases with no gene match: 5. The length of the CDR3 is 15 residues. Germline CDR1 and CDR2: SGHKS and YYEKEE (reference sequence). The CDR3 loop is CASSGQAGSYNEQFF. For the CDR3, the DNA is TGTGCCAGCAGCGGCCAAGCGGGATCCTACAATGAGCAGTTCTTC.

Concerning this clonotype itself: This clone may be a read error of a much larger clone one base away. The gene calls are TRBV10-3 and TRBJ2-7; D assignment may be TRBD1 or TRBD2 (5 bases each). The CDR3 has 15 residues. Germline V lookup: CDR1 ENHRY, CDR2 SYGVKD. Trimming shortened V by 3 bases and J by 5 bases, and 17 bases separated the two germline ends. This CDR3 is CAISESPGRGHEQYF. CDR3 bases: TGTGCCATCAGTGAAAGTCCGGGACGGGGACACGAGCAGTACTTC.

As regards this clonotype: Possible read error: a much larger clone is one base away. The chain joins TRBV25-1 to TRBJ2-1; D call uncertain. Between the trimmed V and J ends, which lost 6 bases and 11 bases, there was a span of 11 bases. CDR1 is MGHDK and CDR2 is SYGVNS in the germline V gene. This CDR3 is built from 11 residues. The CDR3, as DNA: TGTGCCAGCAGCCCACTGAATAAGCAGTTCTTC. It codes for CASSPLNKQFF.

The chain is built from TRBV3-1 and TRBJ2-7, with 11 bases identical to TRBD1. Germline V lookup: CDR1 LGHDT, CDR2 YNNKEL (reference sequence). The CDR3 has 17 amino acids. V trimming: 4 bases; J trimming: 0 bases; junction bases outside the gene matches: 8. CDR3 residues: CASSRHPGQGASYEQYV. The DNA of the CDR3 is TGTGCCAGCAGCCGCCATCCCGGACAGGGGGCCTCCTACGAGCAGTACGTC.

The genes are TRBV15 and TRBJ1-5; D gene unclear. In germline, CDR1 is LNHNV, CDR2 YYDKDF (reference sequence). V was pared by 5 bases and J by 7 bases, with 12 bases between. The CDR3 runs to 13 residues. CDR3 sequence (DNA): TGTGCCACCAGCGAGGGCCCCCTGCAGCCCCAGCATTTT. Its translation: CATSEGPLQPQHF.

This clonotype has a count of ten or more. This chain joins TRBV20-1 and TRBJ2-7; TRBD1 matches at 7 bases. There are 14 residues in the CDR3. Germline V lookup: CDR1 DFQATT, CDR2 SNEGSKA (reference sequence). V shed 3 bases, J shed 1 base, and the junction held 6 bases outside the gene matches. The CDR3 DNA sequence: TGCAGTGCTAGTGACAGGGTGGGGTCCTACGAGCAGTACTTC. The encoded protein is CSASDRVGSYEQYF.

Ten or more counts support this clonotype. The chain couples TRBV7-3 to TRBJ2-2; TRBD1 might be the D (6 bases). The CDR3 length is 15 residues. V shed 4 bases and J shed 4 bases, with 13 bases lying between them. Germline V gene lookup returns CDR1 SGHTA and CDR2 FQGTGA. The CDR3 reads CASSSIPRGTGELFF. The CDR3 DNA sequence: TGTGCCAGCAGCTCCATTCCCAGGGGCACCGGGGAGCTGTTTTTT.